This TCR beta chain was retrieved from a study of OX40 agonist ivuxolimab in advanced cancers. Broadly, across the study: Ivuxolimab was an agonistic, fully human IgG2 monoclonal antibody directed against OX40 (CD134), a costimulatory receptor. Of the approximately 53 patients in dose escalation, 19 had hepatocellular carcinoma, some 15 had melanoma, 9 had renal cell carcinoma and 9 had head and neck cancer. Peripheral TCRbeta sequencing was intended to test whether TCR sequence diversity was altered and clonal T-cell expansion was caused by ivuxolimab. The paper reports the monotherapy dose-escalation portion (N of about 56 patients) of the phase I ivuxolimab trial. Partial responses occurred in three dose-escalation patients, of whom one had hepatocellular carcinoma and two had cutaneous melanoma. Patients were allowed to have had prior anti-PD-1, anti-PD-L1 or anti-CTLA-4 therapy, and around 40% of the dose-escalation patients had previously received checkpoint inhibitors. In the dose-escalation cohort, roughly 82% of patients were male, and the mean age was 60 years with a range of roughly 23 to 79. Intravenous ivuxolimab was administered to patients every 2 weeks at six dose levels: 0.01, 0.1, 0.3, 1.5, 3 and 10 mg/kg.

The trial excluded patients who had a history of autoimmune disease or who were on systemic immunosuppression. Peripheral blood for TCR sequencing was collected from all dose cohorts at baseline, on cycle 4 day 1, and on cycle 7 day 1. Samples came from an open-label, multicenter, first-in-human phase I dose-escalation trial of ivuxolimab. The trial enrolled adults with locally advanced or metastatic head and neck squamous cell, hepatocellular, melanoma or renal cell carcinoma. Before TCR sequencing, CD4+ T cells and CD8+ T cells were sorted from peripheral blood as separate populations. Overall results and qualifications from the work: At doses of 0.1 to 3.0 mg/kg, clonal expansion of both CD4+ and CD8+ T cells in blood was seen between baseline and week 6. The antigen specificity of the peripheral T cells that underwent clonal expansion was not determined. After ivuxolimab, CD8+ T cells had more expanded clones than CD4+ T cells on average. Low levels of normalized T-cell clonal expansion were also seen in some patients who did not respond. In the 0.1-3.0 mg/kg groups, partial responders had among the lowest normalized peripheral clonal expansion, particularly in CD8+ T cells.

Genomic DNA was extracted from sorted cells for sequencing of the TCRbeta CDR3 region. The immunoSEQ Assay was used to sequence the TCRbeta CDR3 regions. Here the immuneACCESS table is served through TCRdb, limited to in-frame sequences with V and J called. Missing clones are a known gap in these copies; in checked studies unresolved V genes cover under half, and the rest lacks a known reason. This sample gives 12,000 or so clones in total; 69% of them show up just once. The leading ten clones occupy over 9.5% of the sample. On this clone itself: It lacks a known antigen. There are no base qualities to consult, and no much larger clone falls within one base.

Sequencing was performed on CD4+ or CD8+ T cells sorted from blood, taken in a trial of the OX40 agonist ivuxolimab. The source is an adult with an advanced solid tumor such as melanoma, head and neck, liver or kidney cancer.

The CDR3 here reads CSALRPGQGLLLEQYF. The DNA sequence is TGCAGCGCCCTCCGCCCCGGACAGGGGTTACTACTCGAGCAGTACTTC. The rearrangement joined TRBV29-1 to TRBJ2-7, and TRBD1 matches 9 of the central bases. Via the germline V gene, CDR1 is SQVTM and CDR2 ANQGSEA. The CDR3 measures 16 amino acids from cysteine to phenylalanine. Only the CDR3 part of the read is kept: 48 bases, read in frame from the first base. Compared with germline, V lacks 7 bases and J lacks 6 bases; bases without a gene match: 19.